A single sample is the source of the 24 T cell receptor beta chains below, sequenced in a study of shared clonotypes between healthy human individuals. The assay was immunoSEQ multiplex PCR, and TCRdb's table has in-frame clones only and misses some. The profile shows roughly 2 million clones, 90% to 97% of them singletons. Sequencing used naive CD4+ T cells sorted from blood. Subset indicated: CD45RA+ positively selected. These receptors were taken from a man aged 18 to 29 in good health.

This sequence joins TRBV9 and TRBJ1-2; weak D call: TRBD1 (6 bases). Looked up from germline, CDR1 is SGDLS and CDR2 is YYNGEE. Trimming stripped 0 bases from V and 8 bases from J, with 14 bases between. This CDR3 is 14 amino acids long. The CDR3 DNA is TGTGCCAGCAGCGTAGGGGACCGCGGACAGGGCTACACCTTC. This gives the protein CASSVGDRGQGYTF.

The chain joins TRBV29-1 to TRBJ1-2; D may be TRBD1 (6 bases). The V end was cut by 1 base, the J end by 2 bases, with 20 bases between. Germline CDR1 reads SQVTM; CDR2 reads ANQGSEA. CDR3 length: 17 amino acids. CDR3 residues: CSVEARGGGTSNYGYTF. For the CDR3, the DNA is TGCAGCGTTGAAGCCCGAGGAGGGGGGACCTCAAACTATGGCTACACCTTC.

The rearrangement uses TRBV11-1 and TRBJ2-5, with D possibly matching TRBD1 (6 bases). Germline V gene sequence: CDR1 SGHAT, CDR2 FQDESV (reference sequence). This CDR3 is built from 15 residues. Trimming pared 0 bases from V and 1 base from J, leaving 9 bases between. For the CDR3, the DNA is TGTGCCAGCAGCTTAGCTAGGGGGAGCCAAGAGACCCAGTACTTC. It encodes CASSLARGSQETQYF.

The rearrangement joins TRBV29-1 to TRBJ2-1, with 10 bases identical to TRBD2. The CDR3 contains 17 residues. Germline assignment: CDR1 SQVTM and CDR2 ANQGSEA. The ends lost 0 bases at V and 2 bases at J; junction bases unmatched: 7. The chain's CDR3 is CSVEDRTAGGPYNEQFF. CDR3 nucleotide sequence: TGCAGCGTTGAAGATCGGACAGCGGGGGGGCCCTACAATGAGCAGTTCTTC.

The CDR3 coding sequence is TGTGCCAGCAGCTCCCGGACAGGGAACTATGGCTACACCTTC. Protein product: CASSSRTGNYGYTF. This chain connects TRBV6-5 to TRBJ1-2; 8 bases match TRBD1. J was trimmed by 2 bases and V by 6 bases; bases with no gene match: 5. The CDR3 extends over 14 amino acids. Germline V gives CDR1 MNHEY, CDR2 SVGAGI.

Here the CDR3 reads CASSEFGQGGTEAFF. CDR3 nucleotide sequence: TGTGCCAGCAGTGAATTTGGACAGGGAGGCACTGAAGCTTTCTTT. J is TRBJ1-1 and V is TRBV25-1, with TRBD1 matching over 8 bases. Germline V CDR1 and CDR2: MGHDK, SYGVNS. V lost 1 base to trimming and J lost 4 bases; unmatched junction nucleotides: 5. The CDR3 length is 15 residues.

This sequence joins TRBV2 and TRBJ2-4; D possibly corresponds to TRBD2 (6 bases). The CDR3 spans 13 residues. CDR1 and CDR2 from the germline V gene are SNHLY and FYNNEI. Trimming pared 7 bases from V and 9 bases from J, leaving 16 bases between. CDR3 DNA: TGTGCCAGCACTCCGGAGGGGACCGGCATTCAGTACTTC. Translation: CASTPEGTGIQYF.

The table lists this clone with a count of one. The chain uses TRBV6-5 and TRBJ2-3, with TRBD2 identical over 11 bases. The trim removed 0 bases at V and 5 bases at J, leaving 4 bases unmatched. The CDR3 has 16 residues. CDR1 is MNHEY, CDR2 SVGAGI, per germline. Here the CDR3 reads CASSYSSGRAIDTQYF. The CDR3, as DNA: TGTGCCAGCAGTTACTCTAGCGGGAGGGCCATAGATACGCAGTATTTT.

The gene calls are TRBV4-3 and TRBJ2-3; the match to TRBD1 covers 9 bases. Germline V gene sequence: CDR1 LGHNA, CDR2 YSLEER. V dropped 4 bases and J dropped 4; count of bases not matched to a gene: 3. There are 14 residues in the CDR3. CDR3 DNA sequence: TGCGCCAGCAGCCCACAGGGGGCCGCAGATACGCAGTATTTT. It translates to CASSPQGAADTQYF.

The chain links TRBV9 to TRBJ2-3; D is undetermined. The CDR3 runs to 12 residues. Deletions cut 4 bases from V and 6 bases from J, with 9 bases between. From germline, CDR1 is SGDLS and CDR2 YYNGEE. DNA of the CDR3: TGTGCCAGCAGCCTACTACTGGATACGCAGTATTTT. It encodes CASSLLLDTQYF.

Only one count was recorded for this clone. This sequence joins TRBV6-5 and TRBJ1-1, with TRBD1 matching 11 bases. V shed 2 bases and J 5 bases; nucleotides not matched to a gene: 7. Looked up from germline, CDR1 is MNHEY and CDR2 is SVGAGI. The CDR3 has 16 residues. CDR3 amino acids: CASSYLRTGGRTEAFF. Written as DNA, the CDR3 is TGTGCCAGCAGTTACCTTAGGACAGGGGGCAGGACTGAAGCTTTCTTT.

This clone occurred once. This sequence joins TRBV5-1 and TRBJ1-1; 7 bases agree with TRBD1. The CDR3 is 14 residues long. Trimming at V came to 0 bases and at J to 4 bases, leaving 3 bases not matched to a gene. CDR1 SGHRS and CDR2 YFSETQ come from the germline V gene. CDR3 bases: TGCGCCAGCAGCTTGGAACAGGGGAGCACTGAAGCTTTCTTT. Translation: CASSLEQGSTEAFF.

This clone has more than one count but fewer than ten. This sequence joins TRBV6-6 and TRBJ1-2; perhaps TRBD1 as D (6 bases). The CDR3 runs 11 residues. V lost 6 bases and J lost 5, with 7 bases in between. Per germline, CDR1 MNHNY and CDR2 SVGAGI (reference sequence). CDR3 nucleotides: TGTGCCAGCAGGCAGGGGTATGGCTACACCTTC. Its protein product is CASRQGYGYTF.

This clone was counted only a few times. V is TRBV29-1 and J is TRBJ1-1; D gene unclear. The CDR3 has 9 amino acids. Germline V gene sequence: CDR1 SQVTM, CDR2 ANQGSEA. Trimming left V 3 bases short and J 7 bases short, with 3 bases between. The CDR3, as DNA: TGCAGCGTTGAGTTTGAAGCTTTCTTT. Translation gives CSVEFEAFF.

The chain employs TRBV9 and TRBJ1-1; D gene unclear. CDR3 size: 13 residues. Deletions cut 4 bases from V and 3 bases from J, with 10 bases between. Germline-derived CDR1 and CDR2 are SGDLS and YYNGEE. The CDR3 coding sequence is TGTGCCAGCAGCCTGGGTAGAGACACTGAAGCTTTCTTT. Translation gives CASSLGRDTEAFF.

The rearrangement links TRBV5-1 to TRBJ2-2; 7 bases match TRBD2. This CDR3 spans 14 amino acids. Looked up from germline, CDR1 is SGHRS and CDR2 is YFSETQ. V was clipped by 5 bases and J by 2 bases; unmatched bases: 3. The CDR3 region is CASRPGGNTGELFF. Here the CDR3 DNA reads TGCGCCAGCAGGCCGGGGGGAAACACCGGGGAGCTGTTTTTT.

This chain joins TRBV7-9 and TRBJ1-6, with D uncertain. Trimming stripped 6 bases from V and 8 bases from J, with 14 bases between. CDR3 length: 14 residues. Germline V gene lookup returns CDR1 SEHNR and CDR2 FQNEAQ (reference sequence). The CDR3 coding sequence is TGTGCCAGCAGTTCCGCTTCACCGTATTCACCCCTCCACTTT. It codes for CASSSASPYSPLHF.

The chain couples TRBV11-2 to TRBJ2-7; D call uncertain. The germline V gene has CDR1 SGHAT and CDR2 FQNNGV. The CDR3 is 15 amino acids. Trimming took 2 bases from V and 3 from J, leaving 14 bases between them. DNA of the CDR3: TGTGCCAGCAGCTTAACCGATCGGTCGTACTACGAGCAGTACTTC. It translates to CASSLTDRSYYEQYF.

DNA of the CDR3: TGTGCCAGCAGCTTGTGGTTACCCCAGCATTTT. It is translated as CASSLWLPQHF. The chain has TRBV11-2 and TRBJ1-5, with D uncertain. This CDR3 is 11 amino acids long. The germline CDR1 and CDR2 sequences are SGHAT and FQNNGV. V shed 3 bases and J shed 10 bases, with 7 bases lying between them.

The CDR3 region has the DNA TGTGCCAGCAGCTCAAGTATTAACACCGGGGAGCTGTTTTTT. The encoded protein is CASSSSINTGELFF. The V call is TRBV7-3, the J call TRBJ2-2; the D is unclear. Trimming removed 4 bases from V and 2 bases from J, with 8 bases in between. There are 14 residues in the CDR3. CDR1 is SGHTA and CDR2 is FQGTGA in the germline V gene.

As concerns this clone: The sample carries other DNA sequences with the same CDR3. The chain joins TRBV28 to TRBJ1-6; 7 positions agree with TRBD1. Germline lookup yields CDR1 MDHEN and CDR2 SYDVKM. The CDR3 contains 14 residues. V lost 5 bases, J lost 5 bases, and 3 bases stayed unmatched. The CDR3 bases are TGTGCCAGCAGTCCGACAGGGAATAATTCACCCCTCCACTTT. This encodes CASSPTGNNSPLHF.

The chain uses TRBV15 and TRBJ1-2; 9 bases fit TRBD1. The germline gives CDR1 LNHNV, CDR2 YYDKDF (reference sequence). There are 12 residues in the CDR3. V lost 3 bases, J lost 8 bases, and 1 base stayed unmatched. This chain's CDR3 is CATSRDRGGYTF. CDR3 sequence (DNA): TGTGCCACCAGCAGGGACAGGGGCGGCTACACCTTC.

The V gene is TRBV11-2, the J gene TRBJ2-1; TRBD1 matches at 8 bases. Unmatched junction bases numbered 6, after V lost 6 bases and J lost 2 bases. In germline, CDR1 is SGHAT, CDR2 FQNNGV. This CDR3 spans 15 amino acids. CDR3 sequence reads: CASRGGQGPYNEQFF. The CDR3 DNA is TGTGCCAGCAGAGGAGGACAGGGTCCCTACAATGAGCAGTTCTTC. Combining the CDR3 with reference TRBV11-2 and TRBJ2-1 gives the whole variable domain EAGVAQSPRYKIIEKRQSVAFWCNPISGHATLYWYQQILGQGPKLLIQFQNNGVVDDSQLPKDRFSAERLKGVDSTLKIQPAKLEDSAVYLCASRGGQGPYNEQFFGPGTRLTVL.

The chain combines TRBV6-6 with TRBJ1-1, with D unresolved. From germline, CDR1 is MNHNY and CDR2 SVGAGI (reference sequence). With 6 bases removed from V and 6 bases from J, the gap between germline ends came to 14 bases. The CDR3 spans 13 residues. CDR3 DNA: TGTGCCAGCAGACTACCCACAGAAGCTGAAGCTTTCTTT. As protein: CASRLPTEAEAFF.